One sample yielded the 7 T cell receptor beta chains listed below, sequenced in a study of T cell responses to AZD1222 COVID-19 vaccine (dated by TCRdb to the early 2020s). The intended sense of this specimen's time point label: about 28 days (+/-7) after the second vaccine dose. Preparation of the library involved the immunoSEQ multiplex PCR assay. The table was pulled from immuneACCESS by TCRdb, which kept in-frame rearrangements only. Such tables lose some clones; where checked, under half of the loss comes from unresolved V genes, and the rest has no known cause. This sample comprises 150,000 to 250,000 clones, approximately 93% of them detected only once. The ten biggest clones cover more than 0.8% of the sample. Specimen: peripheral blood, collected 28 days after the second AZD1222 dose. Receptor source: an adult who received the AZD1222 COVID-19 vaccine.

This sequence joins TRBV18 and TRBJ1-5, with no clear D. Per the germline V gene, CDR1 is KGHSH and CDR2 is LQKENI. Trimming took 1 base from V and 0 from J, leaving 10 bases between them. This CDR3 has 16 residues. Written as DNA, the CDR3 is TGTGCCAGCTCACCACAGTCTGCGGTTAGCAATCAGCCCCAGCATTTT. Translated, it gives CASSPQSAVSNQPQHF.

The J gene is TRBJ2-2, the V gene TRBV11-3, with TRBD1 as a possible D gene (5 bases). Germline-derived CDR1 and CDR2 are SGHNT and YENEEA. Between the trimmed V and J ends, which lost 5 bases and 4 bases, there was a span of 14 bases. This CDR3 is 15 amino acids long. The CDR3 DNA reads TGTGCCAGCAGCACCCAGGGCCTCGGCACCGGGGAGCTGTTTTTT. Amino acid sequence: CASSTQGLGTGELFF.

The rearrangement links TRBV3-1 (or the pseudogene TRBV3-2) to TRBJ2-3; no definite D call. The CDR3 contains 15 residues. CDR1 is LGHDT and CDR2 is YNNKEL in the germline V gene (reference sequence). V was clipped by 5 bases and J by 5 bases, with 17 bases between them. This chain's CDR3 is CASSKRLNTLDTQYF. CDR3 nucleotide sequence: TGTGCCAGCAGCAAAAGACTGAACACCTTAGATACGCAGTATTTT.

V is TRBV24-1 and J is TRBJ1-4; D unclear. Germline CDR1 reads KGHDR; CDR2 reads SFDVKD. The CDR3 is 13 amino acids. Trimming cost V 6 bases and J 7 bases, with 11 bases left between them. The CDR3 DNA is TGTGCCACCAGTCCGGGCTTGAGTGAAAAACTGTTTTTT. It encodes CATSPGLSEKLFF.

The chain recombines TRBV14 with TRBJ2-7; D is possibly TRBD1 (5 bases). Germline V gene lookup returns CDR1 SGHDN and CDR2 FVKESK. V gave up 0 bases and J gave up 6 bases, with 12 bases separating them. The CDR3 is 14 residues long. DNA for the CDR3: TGTGCCAGCAGCCAAGAGTCTCGTCAGGGCGAGCAGTACTTC. Residues: CASSQESRQGEQYF.

The chain employs TRBV6-5 and TRBJ1-1; D remains ambiguous. V was trimmed by 6 bases and J by 4 bases, leaving 9 bases between them. The CDR3 has 12 amino acids. The germline CDR1 and CDR2 sequences are MNHEY and SVGAGI. The CDR3 sequence is CASRQRLTEAFF. CDR3 nucleotides: TGTGCCAGCAGGCAAAGACTCACTGAAGCTTTCTTT.

This chain links TRBV6-1 with TRBJ2-1; 11 nucleotides line up with TRBD2. CDR1 and CDR2 (germline): MNHNS, SASEGT. Trimming removed 1 base from V and 3 bases from J; junction bases left unmatched: 2. This CDR3 region has 16 residues. The CDR3 sequence is CASSEGTSGGYNEQFF. As DNA, the CDR3 is TGTGCCAGCAGTGAAGGAACTAGCGGGGGCTACAATGAGCAGTTCTTC.